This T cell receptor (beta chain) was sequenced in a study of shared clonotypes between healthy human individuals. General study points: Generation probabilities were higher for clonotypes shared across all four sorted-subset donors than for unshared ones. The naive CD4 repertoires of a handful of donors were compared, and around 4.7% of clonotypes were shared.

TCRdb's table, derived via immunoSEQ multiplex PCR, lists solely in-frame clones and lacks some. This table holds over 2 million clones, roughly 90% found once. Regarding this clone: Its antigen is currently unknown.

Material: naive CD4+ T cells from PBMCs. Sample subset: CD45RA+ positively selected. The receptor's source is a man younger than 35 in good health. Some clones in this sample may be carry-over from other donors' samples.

The CDR3 here is CATGWGETKNIQYF. CDR3 nucleotides: TGTGCCACCGGCTGGGGGGAGACCAAAAACATTCAGTACTTC. The chain has TRBV28 and TRBJ2-4; TRBD2 might be the D (6 bases). V gave up 10 bases and J gave up 2 bases, with 15 bases separating them. Germline V gene sequence: CDR1 MDHEN, CDR2 SYDVKM. This CDR3 is built from 14 residues.